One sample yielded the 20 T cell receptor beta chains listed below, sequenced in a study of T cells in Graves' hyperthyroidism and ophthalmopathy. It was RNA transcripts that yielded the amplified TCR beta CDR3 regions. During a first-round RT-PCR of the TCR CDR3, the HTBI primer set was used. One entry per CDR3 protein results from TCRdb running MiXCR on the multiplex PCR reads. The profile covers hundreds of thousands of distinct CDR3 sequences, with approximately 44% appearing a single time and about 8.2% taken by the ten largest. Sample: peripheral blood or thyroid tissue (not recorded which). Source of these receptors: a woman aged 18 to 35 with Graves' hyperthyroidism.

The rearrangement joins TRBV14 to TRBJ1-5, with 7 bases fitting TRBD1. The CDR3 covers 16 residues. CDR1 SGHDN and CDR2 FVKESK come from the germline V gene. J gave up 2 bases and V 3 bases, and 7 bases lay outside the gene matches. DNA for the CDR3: TGTGCCAGCAGCCAGGCGCCAGGGGGAGGCAATCAGCCCCAGCATTTT. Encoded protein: CASSQAPGGGNQPQHF.

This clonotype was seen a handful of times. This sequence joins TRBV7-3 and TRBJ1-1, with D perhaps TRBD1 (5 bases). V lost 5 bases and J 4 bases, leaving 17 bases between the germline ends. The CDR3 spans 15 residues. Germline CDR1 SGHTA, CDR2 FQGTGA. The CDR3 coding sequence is TGTGCCAGCAGCCCAACGTGGGGCGAGGGCACTGAAGCTTTCTTT. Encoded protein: CASSPTWGEGTEAFF.

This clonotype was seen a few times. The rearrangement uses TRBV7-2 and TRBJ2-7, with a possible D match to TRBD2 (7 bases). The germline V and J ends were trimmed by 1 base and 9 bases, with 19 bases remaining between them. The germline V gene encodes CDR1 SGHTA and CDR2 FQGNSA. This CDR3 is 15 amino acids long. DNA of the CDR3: TGTGCCAGCAGCTTAGGGGGGGGGCGTGGGAATTGGCAGTACTTC. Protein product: CASSLGGGRGNWQYF.

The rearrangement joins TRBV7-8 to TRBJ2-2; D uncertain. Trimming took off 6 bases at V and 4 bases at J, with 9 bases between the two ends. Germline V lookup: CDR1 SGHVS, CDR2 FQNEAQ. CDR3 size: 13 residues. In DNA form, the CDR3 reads TGTGCCAGCAGAACCCTTAGCACCGGGGAGCTGTTTTTT. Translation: CASRTLSTGELFF.

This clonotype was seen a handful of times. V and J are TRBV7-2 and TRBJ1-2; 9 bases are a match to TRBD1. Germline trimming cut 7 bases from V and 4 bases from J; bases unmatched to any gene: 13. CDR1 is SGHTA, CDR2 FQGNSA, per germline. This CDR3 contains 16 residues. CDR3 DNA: TGTGCCAGCACCCAAAGGGGGGACAGGGTCCGCTATGGCTACACCTTC. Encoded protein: CASTQRGDRVRYGYTF.

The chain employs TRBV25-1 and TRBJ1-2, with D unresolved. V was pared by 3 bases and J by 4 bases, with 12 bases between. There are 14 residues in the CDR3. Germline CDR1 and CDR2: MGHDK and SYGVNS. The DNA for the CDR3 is TGTGCCAGCAGTGACTCGGGGATGACCTATGGCTACACCTTC. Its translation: CASSDSGMTYGYTF.

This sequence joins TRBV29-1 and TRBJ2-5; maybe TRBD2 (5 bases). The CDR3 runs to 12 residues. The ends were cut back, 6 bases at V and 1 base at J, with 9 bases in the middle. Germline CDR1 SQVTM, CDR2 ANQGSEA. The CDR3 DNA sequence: TGCAGCGTCGGGGTGGGCCAAGAGACCCAGTACTTC. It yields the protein CSVGVGQETQYF.

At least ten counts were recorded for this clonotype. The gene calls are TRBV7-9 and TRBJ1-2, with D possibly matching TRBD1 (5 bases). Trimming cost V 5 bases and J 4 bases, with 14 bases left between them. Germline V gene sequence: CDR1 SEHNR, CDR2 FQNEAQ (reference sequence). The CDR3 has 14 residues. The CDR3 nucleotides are TGTGCCAGCAGCCGGGGCGGGACGCTCTATGGCTACACCTTC. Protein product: CASSRGGTLYGYTF.

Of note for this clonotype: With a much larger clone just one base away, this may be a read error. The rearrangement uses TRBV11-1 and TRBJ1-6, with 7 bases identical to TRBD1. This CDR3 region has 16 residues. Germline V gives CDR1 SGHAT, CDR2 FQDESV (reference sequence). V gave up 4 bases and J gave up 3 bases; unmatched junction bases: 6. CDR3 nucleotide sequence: TGTGCCAGCAGCTCCGAACGACAGGGCTATAATTCACCCCTCCACTTT. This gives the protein CASSSERQGYNSPLHF. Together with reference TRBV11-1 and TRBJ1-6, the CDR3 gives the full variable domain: EAEVAQSPRYKITEKSQAVAFWCDPISGHATLYWYRQILGQGPELLVQFQDESVVDDSQLPKDRFSAERLKGVDSTLKIQPAELGDSAMYLCASSSERQGYNSPLHFGNGTRLTVT.

The CDR3 is CASSFGQGDNSPLHF. The CDR3 region has the DNA TGCGCCAGCAGCTTTGGACAGGGGGATAATTCACCCCTCCACTTT. This chain uses TRBV5-1 with TRBJ1-6; 10 bases agree with TRBD1. Germline CDR1 SGHRS, CDR2 YFSETQ. Germline trimming cut 2 bases from V and 5 bases from J; bases unmatched to any gene: 1. CDR3 size: 15 residues.

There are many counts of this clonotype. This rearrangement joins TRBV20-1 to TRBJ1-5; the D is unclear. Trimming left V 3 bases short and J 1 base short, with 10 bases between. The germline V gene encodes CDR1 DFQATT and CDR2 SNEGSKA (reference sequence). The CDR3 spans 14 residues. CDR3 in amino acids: CSASQEGSNQPQHF. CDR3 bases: TGCAGTGCTAGTCAGGAGGGAAGCAATCAGCCCCAGCATTTT.

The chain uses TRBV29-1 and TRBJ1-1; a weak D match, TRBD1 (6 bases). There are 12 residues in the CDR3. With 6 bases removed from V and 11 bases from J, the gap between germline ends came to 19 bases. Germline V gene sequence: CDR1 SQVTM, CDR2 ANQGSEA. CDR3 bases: TGCAGCGTATTACCAGGGGCATCGAAGGCTTTCTTT. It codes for CSVLPGASKAFF.

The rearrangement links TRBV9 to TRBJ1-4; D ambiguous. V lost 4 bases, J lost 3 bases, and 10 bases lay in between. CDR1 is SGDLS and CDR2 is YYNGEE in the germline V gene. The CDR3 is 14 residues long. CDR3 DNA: TGTGCCAGCAGCCCCGTCGGGGCTAATGAAAAACTGTTTTTT. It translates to CASSPVGANEKLFF.

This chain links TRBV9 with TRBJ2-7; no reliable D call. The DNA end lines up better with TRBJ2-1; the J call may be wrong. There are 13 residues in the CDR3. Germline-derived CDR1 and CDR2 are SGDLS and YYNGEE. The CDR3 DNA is TGTGCCAGCAGCGAGTCTTCCTACAATGAGCAGTTCTTC. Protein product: CASSESSYNEQFF.

The CDR3 reads CASSLVGEVDGPNYGYTF. CDR3 nucleotide sequence: TGTGCCAGCAGCTTAGTGGGAGAGGTCGATGGACCTAACTATGGCTACACCTTC. This sequence joins TRBV7-9 and TRBJ1-2; D gene ambiguous. The CDR3 spans 18 residues. Germline assignment: CDR1 SEHNR and CDR2 FQNEAQ (reference sequence). Deletions cut 1 base from V and 0 bases from J, with 18 bases between.

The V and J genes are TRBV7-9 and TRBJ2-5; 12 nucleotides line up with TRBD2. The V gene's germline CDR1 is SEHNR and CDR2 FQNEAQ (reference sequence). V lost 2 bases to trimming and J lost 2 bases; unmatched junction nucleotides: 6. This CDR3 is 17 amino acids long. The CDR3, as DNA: TGTGCCAGCAGCTTAACGTTCGGACTAGCGGGACAAGAGACCCAGTACTTC. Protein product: CASSLTFGLAGQETQYF.

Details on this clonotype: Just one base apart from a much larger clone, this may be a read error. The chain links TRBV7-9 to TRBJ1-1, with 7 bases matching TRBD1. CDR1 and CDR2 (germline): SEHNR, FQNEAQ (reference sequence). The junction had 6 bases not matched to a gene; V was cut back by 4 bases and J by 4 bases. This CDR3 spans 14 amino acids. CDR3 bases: TGTGCCAGCAGCTCATTACAGGGGTCCACTGAAGCTTTCTTT. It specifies CASSSLQGSTEAFF.

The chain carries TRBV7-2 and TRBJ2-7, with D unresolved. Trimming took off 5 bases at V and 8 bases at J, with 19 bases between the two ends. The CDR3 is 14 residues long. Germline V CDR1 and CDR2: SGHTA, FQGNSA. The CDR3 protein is CASSQLLDRAKQYF. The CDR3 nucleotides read TGTGCCAGCAGCCAACTCCTGGACCGAGCGAAGCAGTACTTC.

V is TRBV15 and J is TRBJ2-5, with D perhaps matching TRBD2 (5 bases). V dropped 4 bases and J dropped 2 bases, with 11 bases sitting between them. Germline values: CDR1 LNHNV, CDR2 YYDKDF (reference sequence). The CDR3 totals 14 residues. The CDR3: CATSTPRRQETQYF. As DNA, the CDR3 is TGTGCCACCAGCACTCCGCGGAGGCAAGAGACCCAGTACTTC.

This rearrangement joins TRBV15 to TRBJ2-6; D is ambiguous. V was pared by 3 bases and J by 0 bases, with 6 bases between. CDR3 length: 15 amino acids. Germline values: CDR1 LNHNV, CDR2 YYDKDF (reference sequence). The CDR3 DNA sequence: TGTGCCACCAGCAGGGGGATCTCTGGGGCCAACGTCCTGACTTTC. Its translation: CATSRGISGANVLTF. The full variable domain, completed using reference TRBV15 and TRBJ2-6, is DAMVIQNPRYQVTQFGKPVTLSCSQTLNHNVMYWYQQKSSQAPKLLFHYYDKDFNNEADTPDNFQSRRPNTSFCFLDIRSPGLGDTAMYLCATSRGISGANVLTFGAGSRLTVL.